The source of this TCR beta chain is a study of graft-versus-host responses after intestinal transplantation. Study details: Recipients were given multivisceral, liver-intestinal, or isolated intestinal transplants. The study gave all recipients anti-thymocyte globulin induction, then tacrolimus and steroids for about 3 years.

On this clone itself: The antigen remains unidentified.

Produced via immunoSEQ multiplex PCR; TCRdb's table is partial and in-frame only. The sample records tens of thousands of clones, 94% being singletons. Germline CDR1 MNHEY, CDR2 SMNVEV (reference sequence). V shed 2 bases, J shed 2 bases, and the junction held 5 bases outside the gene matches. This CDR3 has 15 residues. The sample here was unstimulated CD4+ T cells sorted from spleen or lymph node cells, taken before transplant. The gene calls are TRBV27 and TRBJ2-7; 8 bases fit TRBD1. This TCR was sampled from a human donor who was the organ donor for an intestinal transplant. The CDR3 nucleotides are TGTGCCAGCAGTTTAGGCGGGACAGGACCCTACGAGCAGTACTTC. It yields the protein CASSLGGTGPYEQYF.